Included here is one T cell receptor (beta chain) sequence, with context. Authors' analysis steps: Estimated nucleated cell counts came from reference gene primer amplification. Here immunoSEQ multiplex PCR was the method, and the copy in TCRdb shows in-frame clones only, minus some. The DNA was the basis for D and trimming; V, J and clone size are from that table. The sample records some 53,000 clones, about 90% being singletons. The V and J ends lost 2 bases and 6 bases respectively, with 23 bases between them. CDR1 is SGHTA and CDR2 is FQGTGA in the germline V gene. There are 17 residues in the CDR3. This sample is part of a study of blood T cell repertoires in COVID-19. Study summary: From T cells, B-cell-depleted T cells, or PBMCs came the material, which was cDNA or gDNA.

Sequencing was carried out using peripheral blood. The chain is built from TRBV7-3 and TRBJ2-7, with D possibly matching TRBD1 (5 bases). This receptor was identified in a human donor with active COVID-19. The donor label of this sample is uncertain. The CDR3, as DNA: TGTGCCAGCAGCTTATTAGGAATGGGGCAGGTAAAGCCCGAGCAGTACTTC. Translation gives CASSLLGMGQVKPEQYF.